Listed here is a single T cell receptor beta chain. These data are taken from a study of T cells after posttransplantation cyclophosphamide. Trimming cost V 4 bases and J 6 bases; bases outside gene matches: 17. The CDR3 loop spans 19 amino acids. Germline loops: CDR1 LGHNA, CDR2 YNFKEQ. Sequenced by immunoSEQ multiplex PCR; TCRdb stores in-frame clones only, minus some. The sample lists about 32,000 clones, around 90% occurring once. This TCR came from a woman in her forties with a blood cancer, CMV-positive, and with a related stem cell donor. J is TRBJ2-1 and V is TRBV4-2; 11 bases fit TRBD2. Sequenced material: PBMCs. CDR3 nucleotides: TGTGCCAGCAGCCGGGGGACGCCCAATAGCGGGGGGGCCTTCAATGAGCAGTTCTTC. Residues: CASSRGTPNSGGAFNEQFF.